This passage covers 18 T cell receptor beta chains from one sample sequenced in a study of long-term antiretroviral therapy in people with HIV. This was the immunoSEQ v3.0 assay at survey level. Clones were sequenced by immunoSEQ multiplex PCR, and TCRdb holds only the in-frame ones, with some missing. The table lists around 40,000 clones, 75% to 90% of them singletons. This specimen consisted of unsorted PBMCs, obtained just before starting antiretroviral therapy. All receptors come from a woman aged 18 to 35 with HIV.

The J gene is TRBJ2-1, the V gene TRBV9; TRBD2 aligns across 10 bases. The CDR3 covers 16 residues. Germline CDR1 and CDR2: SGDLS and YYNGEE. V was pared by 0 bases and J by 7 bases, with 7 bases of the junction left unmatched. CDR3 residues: CASSVGDSGRGNEQFF. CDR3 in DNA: TGTGCCAGCAGCGTAGGGGACAGCGGGAGGGGTAATGAGCAGTTCTTC.

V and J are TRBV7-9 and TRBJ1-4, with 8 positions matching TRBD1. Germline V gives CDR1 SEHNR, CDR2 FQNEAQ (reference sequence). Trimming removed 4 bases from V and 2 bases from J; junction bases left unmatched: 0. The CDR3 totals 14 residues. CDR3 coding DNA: TGTGCCAGCAGCTACAGGGGGACTAATGAAAAACTGTTTTTT. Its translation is CASSYRGTNEKLFF.

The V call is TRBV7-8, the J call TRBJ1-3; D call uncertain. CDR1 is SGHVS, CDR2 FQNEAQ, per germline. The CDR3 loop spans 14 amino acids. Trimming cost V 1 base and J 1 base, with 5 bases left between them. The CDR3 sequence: CASSLVVSGNTIYF. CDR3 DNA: TGTGCCAGCAGCTTAGTAGTATCTGGAAACACCATATATTTT.

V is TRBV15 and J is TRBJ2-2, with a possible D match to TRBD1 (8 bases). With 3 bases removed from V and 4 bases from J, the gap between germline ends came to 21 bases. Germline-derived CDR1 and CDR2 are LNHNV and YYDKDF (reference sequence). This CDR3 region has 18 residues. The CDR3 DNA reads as TGTGCCACCAGCAGCGGGACAGGTTACACGGGAGGCACCGGGGAGCTGTTTTTT. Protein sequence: CATSSGTGYTGGTGELFF.

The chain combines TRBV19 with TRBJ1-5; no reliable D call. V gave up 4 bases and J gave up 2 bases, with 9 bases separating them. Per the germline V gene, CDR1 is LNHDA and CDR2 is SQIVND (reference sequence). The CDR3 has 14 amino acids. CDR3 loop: CASSRGEGNQPQHF. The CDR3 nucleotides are TGTGCCAGTAGTAGGGGAGAGGGCAATCAGCCCCAGCATTTT.

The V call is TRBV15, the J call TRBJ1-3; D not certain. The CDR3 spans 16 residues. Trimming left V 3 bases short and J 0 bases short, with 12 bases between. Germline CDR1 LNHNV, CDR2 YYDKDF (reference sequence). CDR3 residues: CATSSIGGDSGNTIYF. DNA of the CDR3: TGTGCCACCAGCAGCATAGGCGGTGACTCTGGAAACACCATATATTTT.

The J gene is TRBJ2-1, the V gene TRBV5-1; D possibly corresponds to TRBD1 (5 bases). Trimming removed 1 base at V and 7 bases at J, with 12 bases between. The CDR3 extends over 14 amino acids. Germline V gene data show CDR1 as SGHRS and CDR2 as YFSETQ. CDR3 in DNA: TGCGCCAGCAGCTTGCTGCAGGGAACGAATGAGCAGTTCTTC. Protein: CASSLLQGTNEQFF.

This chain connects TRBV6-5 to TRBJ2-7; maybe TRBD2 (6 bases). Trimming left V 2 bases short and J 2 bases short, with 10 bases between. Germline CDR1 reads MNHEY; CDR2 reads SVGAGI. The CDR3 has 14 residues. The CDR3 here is CASSYGGAPYEQYF. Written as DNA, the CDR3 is TGTGCCAGCAGTTACGGAGGGGCTCCCTACGAGCAGTACTTC.

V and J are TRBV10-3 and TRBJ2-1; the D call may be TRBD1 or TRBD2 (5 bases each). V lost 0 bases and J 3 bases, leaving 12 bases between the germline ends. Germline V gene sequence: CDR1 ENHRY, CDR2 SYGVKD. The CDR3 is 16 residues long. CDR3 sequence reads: CAISESMAGSYNEQFF. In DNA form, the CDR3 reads TGTGCCATCAGTGAGTCGATGGCAGGGAGCTACAATGAGCAGTTCTTC.

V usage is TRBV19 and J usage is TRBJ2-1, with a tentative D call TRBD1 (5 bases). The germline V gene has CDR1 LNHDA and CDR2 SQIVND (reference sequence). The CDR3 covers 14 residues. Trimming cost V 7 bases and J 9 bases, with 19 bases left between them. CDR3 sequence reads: CASTPRQGYAEQFF. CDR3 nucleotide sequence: TGTGCCAGTACCCCACGGCAGGGATATGCTGAGCAGTTCTTC.

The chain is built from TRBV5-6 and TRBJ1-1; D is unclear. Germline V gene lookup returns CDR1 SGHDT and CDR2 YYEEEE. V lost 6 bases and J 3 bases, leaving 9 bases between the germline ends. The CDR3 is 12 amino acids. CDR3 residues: CASIRGHTEAFF. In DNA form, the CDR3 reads TGTGCCAGCATTAGAGGGCACACTGAAGCTTTCTTT.

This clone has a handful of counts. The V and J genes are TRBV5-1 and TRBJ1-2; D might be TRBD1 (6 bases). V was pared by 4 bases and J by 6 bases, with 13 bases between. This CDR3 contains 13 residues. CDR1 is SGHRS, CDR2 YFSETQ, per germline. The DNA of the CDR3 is TGCGCCAGCAGCGGTCGGGGGCACGATGGCTACACCTTC. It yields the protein CASSGRGHDGYTF.

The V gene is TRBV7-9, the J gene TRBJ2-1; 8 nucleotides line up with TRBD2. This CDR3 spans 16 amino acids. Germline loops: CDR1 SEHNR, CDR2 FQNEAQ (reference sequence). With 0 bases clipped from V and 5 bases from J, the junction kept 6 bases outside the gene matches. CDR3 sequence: CASSLATSARNNEQFF. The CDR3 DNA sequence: TGTGCCAGCAGCTTAGCGACTAGCGCCCGGAACAATGAGCAGTTCTTC.

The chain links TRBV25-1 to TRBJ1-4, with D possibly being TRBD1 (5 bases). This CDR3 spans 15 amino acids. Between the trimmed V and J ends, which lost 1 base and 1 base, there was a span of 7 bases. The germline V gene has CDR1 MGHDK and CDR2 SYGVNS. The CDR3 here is CASSELGGTNEKLFF. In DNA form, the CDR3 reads TGTGCCAGCAGTGAATTGGGGGGAACTAATGAAAAACTGTTTTTT.

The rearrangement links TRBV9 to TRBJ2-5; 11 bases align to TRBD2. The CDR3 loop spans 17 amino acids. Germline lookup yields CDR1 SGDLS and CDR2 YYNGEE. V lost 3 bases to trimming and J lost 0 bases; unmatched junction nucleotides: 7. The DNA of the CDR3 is TGTGCCAGCAGCGATAATCCGGGACTAGCGGACCAAGAGACCCAGTACTTC. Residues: CASSDNPGLADQETQYF.

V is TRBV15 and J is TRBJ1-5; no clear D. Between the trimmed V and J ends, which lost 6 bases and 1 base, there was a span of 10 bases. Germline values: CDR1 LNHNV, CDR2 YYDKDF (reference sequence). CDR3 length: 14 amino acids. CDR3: CATRGPRSNQPQHF. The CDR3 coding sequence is TGTGCCACCAGGGGCCCGAGGAGCAATCAGCCCCAGCATTTT.

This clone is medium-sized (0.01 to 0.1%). The CDR3 here is CASSIGRGWAYEQYF. The CDR3 bases are TGTGCCAGTAGTATAGGGAGGGGTTGGGCCTACGAGCAGTACTTC. The chain carries TRBV19 and TRBJ2-7; tentatively, D is TRBD2 (6 bases). The germline V and J ends were trimmed by 1 base and 2 bases, with 12 bases remaining between them. This CDR3 is 15 amino acids long. Per the germline V gene, CDR1 is LNHDA and CDR2 is SQIVND (reference sequence).

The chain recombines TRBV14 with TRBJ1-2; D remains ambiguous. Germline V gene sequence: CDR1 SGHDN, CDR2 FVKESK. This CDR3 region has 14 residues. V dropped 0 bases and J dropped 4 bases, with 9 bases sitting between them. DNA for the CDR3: TGTGCCAGCAGCCAAGACTCGGGGTTCTATGGCTACACCTTC. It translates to CASSQDSGFYGYTF.